This T cell receptor (beta chain) was sequenced for a study of Ad26.COV2.S vaccination and SARS-CoV-2 variants. As to treatment: roughly 18 received Ad26.COV2.S at low or high dose, single or two shots; roughly 5 received placebo; per-sample allocation not given. Sampling was performed 63 days after the first vaccine or placebo injection. The table came from immunoSEQ multiplex PCR; TCRdb's copy has only in-frame clones and leaves some out. The repertoire holds a few hundred thousand clones, with more than 75% as singletons. From germline, CDR1 is GTSNPN and CDR2 SVGIG (reference sequence). The V end was cut by 4 bases, the J end by 1 base, with 5 bases between. CDR3 length: 13 amino acids.

V is TRBV30 and J is TRBJ2-6, with D uncertain. The sample in question was peripheral blood, obtained in a trial of Ad26.COV2.S vaccine versus placebo. The clonotype comes from a person aged 18-60 years who received the Ad26.COV2.S COVID-19 vaccine or a placebo. CDR3 residues: CAWIMSGANVLTF. CDR3 coding DNA: TGTGCCTGGATTATGTCTGGGGCCAACGTCCTGACTTTC.